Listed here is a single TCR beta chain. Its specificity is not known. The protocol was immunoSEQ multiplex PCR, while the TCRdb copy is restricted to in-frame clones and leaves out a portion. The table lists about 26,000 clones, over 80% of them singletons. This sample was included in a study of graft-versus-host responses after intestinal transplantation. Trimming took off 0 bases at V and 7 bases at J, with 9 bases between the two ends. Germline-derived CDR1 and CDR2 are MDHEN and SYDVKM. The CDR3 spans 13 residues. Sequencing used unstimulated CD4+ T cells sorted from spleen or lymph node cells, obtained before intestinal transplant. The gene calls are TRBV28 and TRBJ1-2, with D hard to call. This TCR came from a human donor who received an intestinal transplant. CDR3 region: CASSLWPGVGYTF. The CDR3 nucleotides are TGTGCCAGCAGTTTATGGCCCGGGGTTGGCTACACCTTC.